A selection of T cell receptor beta chains follows, all from one sample in a study of CD8 T cells in ankylosing spondylitis. TCRdb used MiXCR to reprocess the 5' RACE reads, holding one entry per CDR3 protein. The sample consists of hundreds of thousands of distinct CDR3 sequences, around 16% of them appearing once. Source material: blood, either unsorted or a sorted T cell fraction (not recorded which). The origin of the receptors is a male donor with ankylosing spondylitis. Both conserved end residues are part of each CDR3. D genes are given only for firm matches. Clone sizes are given selectively: once, few, many, or a class where the clone is expanded.

abundance: few; v_gene: TRBV9; d_gene: .; j_gene: TRBJ2-4; len: 15; CDR3aa: CASSPGAGAGNIQYF; CDR3nt: TGTGCCAGCAGCCCGGGGGCGGGAGCTGGCAACATTCAGTACTTC
abundance: many; v_gene: TRBV29-1; d_gene: TRBD1; j_gene: TRBJ2-3; len: 13; CDR3aa: CSVEAGTADTQYF; CDR3nt: TGCAGCGTTGAAGCCGGGACAGCAGATACGCAGTATTTT
abundance: few; v_gene: TRBV4-3; d_gene: .; j_gene: TRBJ2-7; len: 16; CDR3aa: CASSQALRLSSYEQYF; CDR3nt: TGCGCCAGCAGCCAAGCGCTCCGGTTGAGCTCCTACGAGCAGTACTTC
abundance: .; v_gene: TRBV9; d_gene: .; j_gene: TRBJ2-7; len: 12; CDR3aa: CASGNQGSEQYF; CDR3nt: TGTGCCAGCGGAAACCAGGGTTCCGAGCAGTACTTC
abundance: .; v_gene: TRBV7-6; d_gene: TRBD2; j_gene: TRBJ2-3; len: 13; CDR3aa: CATAGALTDTQYF; CDR3nt: TGTGCCACCGCGGGAGCCCTCACAGATACGCAGTATTTT
abundance: many; v_gene: TRBV4-3; d_gene: .; j_gene: TRBJ1-1; len: 14; CDR3aa: CASSLSRGGTEAFF; CDR3nt: TGCGCCAGCAGCCTCTCACGGGGGGGGACTGAAGCTTTCTTT
abundance: .; v_gene: TRBV15; d_gene: .; j_gene: TRBJ2-2; len: 15; CDR3aa: CATTRELGGTGELFF; CDR3nt: TGTGCCACCACCAGAGAGCTAGGTGGCACCGGGGAGCTGTTTTTT
abundance: few; v_gene: TRBV6-2/TRBV6-3; d_gene: TRBD1; j_gene: TRBJ2-7; len: 15; CDR3aa: CASSYFRDRTYEQYF; CDR3nt: TGTGCCAGCAGTTACTTTAGGGACAGGACCTACGAGCAGTACTTC
abundance: .; v_gene: TRBV11-1; d_gene: .; j_gene: TRBJ2-1; len: 18; CDR3aa: CASSLSPGEHPSYNEQFF; CDR3nt: TGTGCCAGCAGCTTGTCCCCCGGAGAGCACCCATCCTACAATGAGCAGTTCTTC
abundance: .; v_gene: TRBV9; d_gene: .; j_gene: TRBJ1-3; len: 15; CDR3aa: CASSVGSHSGNTIYF; CDR3nt: TGTGCCAGCAGCGTTGGCAGCCACTCTGGAAACACCATATATTTT
abundance: few; v_gene: TRBV20-1; d_gene: .; j_gene: TRBJ2-3; len: 18; CDR3aa: CSARKGGASKYYTDTQYF; CDR3nt: TGCAGTGCTAGGAAGGGTGGTGCCTCTAAGTACTACACAGATACGCAGTATTTT
abundance: many; v_gene: TRBV12-3/TRBV12-4; d_gene: .; j_gene: TRBJ2-5; len: 12; CDR3aa: CASGSPGETQYF; CDR3nt: TGTGCCAGCGGGAGTCCTGGGGAGACCCAGTACTTC
abundance: few; v_gene: TRBV7-2; d_gene: .; j_gene: TRBJ1-3; len: 15; CDR3aa: CASSGEEVPGNTIYF; CDR3nt: TGTGCCAGCAGCGGAGAAGAGGTTCCTGGAAACACCATATATTTT
abundance: .; v_gene: TRBV5-1; d_gene: .; j_gene: TRBJ2-7; len: 15; CDR3aa: CASSLAGGEMAEQYF; CDR3nt: TGCGCCAGCAGCTTGGCGGGTGGGGAAATGGCCGAGCAGTACTTC
abundance: .; v_gene: TRBV7-2; d_gene: TRBD1; j_gene: TRBJ2-3; len: 14; CDR3aa: CAGRTGGGSDTQYF; CDR3nt: TGTGCCGGCAGGACAGGGGGCGGGTCAGATACGCAGTATTTT
abundance: few; v_gene: TRBV2; d_gene: .; j_gene: TRBJ1-6; len: 16; CDR3aa: CASSEEWGTDNSPLHF; CDR3nt: TGTGCCAGCAGTGAAGAATGGGGAACGGATAATTCACCCCTCCACTTT
abundance: .; v_gene: TRBV7-2; d_gene: TRBD1; j_gene: TRBJ1-5; len: 14; CDR3aa: CASSFGTDYQPQHF; CDR3nt: TGTGCCAGCAGCTTTGGGACAGACTATCAGCCCCAGCATTTT
abundance: .; v_gene: TRBV20-1; d_gene: TRBD2; j_gene: TRBJ2-1; len: 15; CDR3aa: CSARVGGGPGGEQFF; CDR3nt: TGCAGTGCTAGAGTTGGCGGGGGGCCGGGGGGTGAGCAGTTCTTC
abundance: .; v_gene: TRBV5-5; d_gene: .; j_gene: TRBJ2-1; len: 16; CDR3aa: CASSPLGSSSYNEQFF; CDR3nt: TGTGCCAGCAGCCCGCTGGGATCCAGCTCCTACAATGAGCAGTTCTTC
abundance: medium-sized; v_gene: TRBV2; d_gene: .; j_gene: TRBJ2-1; len: 18; CDR3aa: CASSTPDVEADSYNEQFF; CDR3nt: TGTGCCAGCAGTACACCCGACGTGGAAGCCGACTCCTACAATGAGCAGTTCTTC
abundance: .; v_gene: TRBV28; d_gene: .; j_gene: TRBJ2-7; len: 12; CDR3aa: CASSQKSYEQYF; CDR3nt: TGTGCCAGCAGCCAAAAATCCTACGAGCAGTACTTC
abundance: few; v_gene: TRBV5-1; d_gene: .; j_gene: TRBJ2-7; len: 11; CDR3aa: CASSEFSEQYF; CDR3nt: TGCGCCAGCAGCGAATTCTCCGAGCAGTACTTC
abundance: .; v_gene: TRBV7-9; d_gene: .; j_gene: TRBJ2-3; len: 17; CDR3aa: CASSATLIDLFTDTQYF; CDR3nt: TGTGCCAGCAGCGCCACCCTAATCGACTTGTTCACAGATACGCAGTATTTT
abundance: few; v_gene: TRBV4-3; d_gene: .; j_gene: TRBJ2-2; len: 15; CDR3aa: CASSQDRGLTGELFF; CDR3nt: TGCGCCAGCAGCCAAGATAGGGGACTTACCGGGGAGCTGTTTTTT
abundance: .; v_gene: TRBV15; d_gene: TRBD2; j_gene: TRBJ2-2; len: 16; CDR3aa: CATSGKWERDPGELFF; CDR3nt: TGTGCCACCAGCGGCAAATGGGAGCGGGATCCCGGGGAGCTGTTTTTT
abundance: few; v_gene: TRBV6-1; d_gene: .; j_gene: TRBJ1-5; len: 15; CDR3aa: CASNEGVYSNQPQHF; CDR3nt: TGTGCCAGCAACGAGGGAGTCTATAGCAATCAGCCCCAGCATTTT
abundance: .; v_gene: TRBV4-3; d_gene: .; j_gene: TRBJ2-7; len: 17; CDR3aa: CASSQGSTLAIEDEQYF; CDR3nt: TGCGCCAGCAGCCAAGGATCCACCCTAGCGATTGAAGACGAGCAGTACTTC
abundance: .; v_gene: TRBV4-2; d_gene: .; j_gene: TRBJ2-2; len: 16; CDR3aa: CASSQPSPTGPGELFF; CDR3nt: TGTGCCAGCAGCCAACCTTCTCCGACAGGACCCGGGGAGCTGTTTTTT
abundance: .; v_gene: TRBV7-7; d_gene: .; j_gene: TRBJ2-5; len: 15; CDR3aa: CASSSLPKEVETQYF; CDR3nt: TGTGCCAGCAGCTCCCTGCCAAAGGAGGTAGAGACCCAGTACTTC